The rows below give T cell receptor beta chains drawn from one sample of a study of T cells in Graves' hyperthyroidism and ophthalmopathy. TCRdb itself ran the multiplex PCR reads through MiXCR, one entry per CDR3 protein. The repertoire includes about 580,000 distinct CDR3 sequences, approximately 44% of them detected once, and about 8.3% sits in the top ten. Source material: peripheral blood or thyroid tissue (not recorded which). The receptors come from a young woman with Graves' hyperthyroidism. CDR3s include the opening cysteine and the closing phenylalanine or tryptophan. Fields, in order: D gene, V gene, J gene, clone size, CDR3 protein, CDR3 DNA. A D gene is named only where the DNA matches it firmly. Where a row states a size, it is once, few, many or the class of an expanded clone; other rows omit it.

>TRBD2|TRBV20-1|TRBJ2-2|-
CSARDLAEVNTGELFF
TGCAGTGCTAGAGACCTAGCGGAAGTAAACACCGGGGAGCTGTTTTTT
>-|TRBV29-1|TRBJ1-5|-
CSVTDSSNQPQHF
TGCAGCGTAACCGACAGTAGCAATCAGCCCCAGCATTTT
>TRBD2|TRBV15|TRBJ2-2|-
CATRFRDTGEREVATGELFF
TGTGCCACCCGGTTTAGGGACACCGGGGAGCGGGAGGTCGCTACCGGGGAGCTGTTTTTT
>-|TRBV30|TRBJ1-1|many
CAWSEGIRTEAFF
TGTGCCTGGAGCGAGGGTATCCGGACTGAAGCTTTCTTT
>TRBD1|TRBV15|TRBJ1-1|many
CATSRGDRNTEAFF
TGTGCCACCAGCAGAGGGGACAGGAACACTGAAGCTTTCTTT
>TRBD2|TRBV4-2|TRBJ2-2|many
CASSQDLGGRGTGELFF
TGTGCCAGCAGCCAAGATCTGGGCGGGAGAGGGACCGGGGAGCTGTTTTTT
>-|TRBV5-1|TRBJ2-7|many
CASSLAASVVGEQYF
TGCGCCAGCAGCTTGGCGGCGAGCGTCGTGGGCGAGCAGTACTTC
>-|TRBV29-1|TRBJ2-5|many
CSVDPRTEQGTQYF
TGCAGCGTGGACCCCCGGACAGAACAAGGGACCCAGTACTTC
>TRBD2|TRBV11-2|TRBJ2-7|once
CASSGSGSGGPYEQYF
TGTGCCAGCAGTGGTAGCGGGAGCGGAGGACCCTACGAGCAGTACTTC
>-|TRBV19|TRBJ1-2|-
CASSIPGSNYGYTF
TGTGCCAGTAGTATTCCGGGATCTAACTATGGCTACACCTTC
>-|TRBV5-1|TRBJ2-3|-
CASSLILQGTDTQYF
TGCGCCAGCAGCTTAATACTCCAGGGCACAGATACGCAGTATTTT